This TCR beta chain was captured in a study of blood T cell repertoires in COVID-19. V was shortened by 6 bases and J by 4 bases, with 22 bases between the two germline ends. Germline V CDR1 and CDR2: KGHSH, LQKENI. The CDR3 has 17 amino acids. Sequencing was performed with immunoSEQ multiplex PCR; in TCRdb, only in-frame clones are kept and a portion is missing. This table has a few hundred thousand clones, about 85% appearing once. Specimen: peripheral blood. The clonotype comes from a young woman with acute or convalescent COVID-19. The gene calls are TRBV18 and TRBJ1-5, with D perhaps TRBD1 (5 bases). CDR3 region: CASSSEGGQLRNQPQHF. As DNA, the CDR3 is TGTGCCAGCTCCTCGGAGGGAGGACAATTAAGGAATCAGCCCCAGCATTTT.